Included here is one T cell receptor beta chain sequence, with context. The antigen remains undetermined. Isolated RNA was reverse transcribed in full, so expressed TCRB transcripts were sequenced. Repertoires were generated with immunoSEQ multiplex PCR, while TCRdb's copy carries only in-frame clones and drops some. The sample yields almost 350,000 clones, around 8.5% seen once. There was one heparinised blood draw per donor, averaging about 100 mL. The record originates from a study of beta chain features in type 1 diabetes. Study results and caveats: People with Type 1 diabetes carried modestly yet significantly shorter TCRB CDR3s in all four CD4+ subsets.

The sample consisted of central memory CD4+ T cells from blood. The origin of this receptor is a man younger than 40 with type 1 diabetes.

As DNA, the CDR3 is TGTGCCAGTAGTCCCCCAGGGGTAGCCTACACCTTC. Its protein product is CASSPPGVAYTF. V and J are TRBV19 and TRBJ1-2; D is possibly TRBD1 (6 bases). V lost 5 bases, J lost 10 bases, and 14 bases lay in between. CDR3 length: 12 residues. Germline V lookup: CDR1 LNHDA, CDR2 SQIVND (reference sequence).